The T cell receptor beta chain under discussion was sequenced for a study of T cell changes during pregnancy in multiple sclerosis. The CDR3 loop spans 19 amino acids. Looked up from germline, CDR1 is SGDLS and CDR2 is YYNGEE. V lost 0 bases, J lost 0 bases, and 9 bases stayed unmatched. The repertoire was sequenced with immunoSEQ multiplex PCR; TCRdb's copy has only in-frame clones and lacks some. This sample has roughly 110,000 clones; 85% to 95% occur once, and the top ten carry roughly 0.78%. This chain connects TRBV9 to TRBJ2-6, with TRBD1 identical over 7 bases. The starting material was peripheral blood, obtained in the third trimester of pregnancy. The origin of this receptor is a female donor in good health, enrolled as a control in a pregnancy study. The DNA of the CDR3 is TGTGCCAGCAGCGTAGAGTGGCCGGGACAGATCTCTGGGGCCAACGTCCTGACTTTC. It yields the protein CASSVEWPGQISGANVLTF.